The present TCR beta chain was sequenced within a study of blood T cell repertoires in COVID-19. Study information: T cells, B-cell-depleted T cells, or PBMCs supplied cDNA or gDNA.

The CDR3 spans 13 residues. V was trimmed by 5 bases and J by 3 bases, leaving 8 bases between them. Source study methods: From reference gene primer amplification, estimates of nucleated cell counts were derived. Data came from immunoSEQ multiplex PCR; TCRdb stores just in-frame clones and leaves some out. D and trimming were read from the DNA, whereas the V and J calls and clone size are those reported in that table. The sample lists 320,000 or so clones, about 85% occurring once. Recruits, aged roughly 18 to 100 years, lived in 24 US areas. Assignments of participants to cohorts depended upon their own reported clinical history.

The clonotype originates from a woman in her twenties or thirties who had been exposed to COVID-19. Input material: PBMCs or T cells enriched from blood (not recorded which). V is TRBV12-3 or TRBV12-4 and J is TRBJ2-4, with no clear D. The CDR3 DNA follows: TGTGCCAGCAGTCAGGCATACAAAAACATTCAGTACTTC. Residues: CASSQAYKNIQYF.